This TCR beta chain was profiled in a study of tumor and adjacent non-tumor tissue in lung cancer. About the study: The cohort had around eleven adenocarcinoma, a couple of squamous cell and 1 small cell patients. Stage I to III disease affected approximately 11 men and 5 women aged roughly 30 to 80. Samples averaged roughly 4.4 million productive TCRbeta reads each. Findings of the study overall: In normal lung, the top 100 clones were significantly more dominant than in tumor.

Only one count was recorded for this clonotype. What it binds is not known. Relative to the germline gene, one junction end is altered; a read error may explain this. A modified ARM-PCR protocol with three rounds of nested PCR amplified TCRbeta. From the multiplex PCR reads, TCRdb called clonotypes with MiXCR, one entry per CDR3 protein. The sample holds around 100,000 distinct CDR3 sequences, roughly two thirds seen once. CDR3 length: 15 amino acids. Germline CDR1 is LGHNA and CDR2 is YNFKEQ. This sample's RNA came from whole unsorted tissue. This non-tumor lung sample came from over 3 cm beyond the tumor edge.

Sequencing was performed on distant non-tumor lung tissue. The TCR sequence derives from a man aged 25-45 years with non-small cell lung cancer. V gene TRBV4-2 combines with J gene TRBJ2-7; TRBD2 might be the D (7 bases). The CDR3 reads CASNQGTNAVYEQYF. The CDR3 DNA reads as TGTGCCAGCAACCAGGGGACTAATGCTGTTTACGAGCAGTATTTC.